These 8 T cell receptor beta chains were all obtained from the same sample, sequenced in a study of early T cells in non-severe SARS-CoV-2 infection. TCRdb ran MiXCR on the 5' RACE reads and lists one entry per CDR3 protein. The sample carries just over 70,000 distinct CDR3 sequences, 12% recorded once. The sample comprised whole blood. Every receptor here comes from an adult who was a healthcare worker with PCR-confirmed SARS-CoV-2 infection or an uninfected control (not recorded which).

This clonotype has at least ten counts. The chain couples TRBV29-1 to TRBJ1-2; the D gene is possibly TRBD1 (6 bases). V lost 4 bases and J 6 bases, leaving 12 bases between the germline ends. CDR1 is SQVTM, CDR2 ANQGSEA, per germline. This CDR3 has 12 amino acids. CDR3 nucleotides: TGCAGCGTTGCGGGGGCATGGGATGGCTACACCTTC. This codes for CSVAGAWDGYTF.

The sample holds many counts of this clonotype. V and J are TRBV10-3 and TRBJ2-3, with TRBD1 identical over 7 bases. Germline loops: CDR1 ENHRY, CDR2 SYGVKD. V lost 6 bases to trimming and J lost 1 base; unmatched junction nucleotides: 1. The CDR3 spans 13 residues. The CDR3 DNA is TGTGCCATCAGCGGGACAGGCACAGATACGCAGTATTTT. As protein: CAISGTGTDTQYF.

This clonotype was picked up many times. The genes are TRBV12-3 or TRBV12-4 and TRBJ2-6; D is ambiguous. V was trimmed by 5 bases and J by 2 bases, leaving 7 bases between them. The CDR3 has 14 amino acids. This CDR3 is CASSIRPGANVLTF. As DNA, the CDR3 is TGTGCCAGCAGTATAAGACCTGGGGCCAACGTCCTGACTTTC.

This clonotype was observed at least ten times. The V call is TRBV7-8, the J call TRBJ1-3; TRBD1 matches 7 bases. Germline values: CDR1 SGHVS, CDR2 FQNEAQ. The CDR3 is made up of 17 amino acids. Trimming at V came to 1 base and at J to 4 bases, leaving 10 bases not matched to a gene. The chain's CDR3 is CASSLVGGGNFGNTIYF. The CDR3 nucleotides are TGTGCCAGCAGCTTAGTTGGAGGGGGCAACTTCGGAAACACCATATATTTT.

This clonotype was seen ten or more times. The chain couples TRBV7-2 to TRBJ1-1, with no clear D. CDR3 length: 13 amino acids. Germline V lookup: CDR1 SGHTA, CDR2 FQGNSA. V lost 1 base to trimming and J lost 1 base, with 4 bases between them. Here the CDR3 reads CASSLGRNTEAFF. Written as DNA, the CDR3 is TGTGCCAGCAGCTTAGGACGGAACACTGAAGCTTTCTTT. Combining the CDR3 with reference TRBV7-2 and TRBJ1-1 gives the whole variable domain GAGVSQSPSNKVTEKGKDVELRCDPISGHTALYWYRQSLGQGLEFLIYFQGNSAPDKSGLPSDRFSAERTGGSVSTLTIQRTQQEDSAVYLCASSLGRNTEAFFGQGTRLTVV.

The V call is TRBV7-9, the J call TRBJ1-1; 7 nucleotides agree with TRBD1. CDR1 and CDR2 (germline): SEHNR, FQNEAQ (reference sequence). With V trimmed by 7 bases and J by 1 base, 3 bases remained unmatched. CDR3 length: 13 residues. The CDR3, as DNA: TGTGCCAGCAACGACAGGGCGAACACTGAAGCTTTCTTT. Protein sequence: CASNDRANTEAFF. Using reference TRBV7-9 and TRBJ1-1 for the parts outside the CDR3, the full variable domain is DTGVSQNPRHKITKRGQNVTFRCDPISEHNRLYWYRQTLGQGPEFLTYFQNEAQLEKSRLLSDRFSAERPKGSFSTLEIQRTEQGDSAMYLCASNDRANTEAFFGQGTRLTVV.

J is TRBJ2-2 and V is TRBV6-2 or TRBV6-3; 7 bases align to TRBD2. After removal of 3 bases from V and 0 bases from J, the junction contained 1 base not matched to a gene. Germline-derived CDR1 and CDR2 are MNHEY and SVGEGT. This CDR3 contains 15 residues. Here the CDR3 DNA reads TGTGCCAGCAGTTATGGACTAGCGAACACCGGGGAGCTGTTTTTT. Encoded protein: CASSYGLANTGELFF.

This clonotype was recorded many times. A read error is possible here, since a much larger clone lies one base away. This sequence joins TRBV11-2 and TRBJ2-7; weak D call: TRBD2 (5 bases). From germline, CDR1 is SGHAT and CDR2 FQNNGV. CDR3 size: 16 residues. CDR3 sequence (DNA): TGTGCCGGCAGCTCAACCCTTCCGGGAATGTACTACGAGCAGTACTTC. This translates into CAGSSTLPGMYYEQYF. The whole variable domain, filled in from reference TRBV11-2 and TRBJ2-7, reads EAGVAQSPRYKIIEKRQSVAFWCNPISGHATLYWYQQILGQGPKLLIQFQNNGVVDDSQLPKDRFSAERLKGVDSTLKIQPAKLEDSAVYLCAGSSTLPGMYYEQYFGPGTRLTVT.